This T cell receptor beta chain was recovered during a study of blood T cell repertoires in COVID-19. As for the study in general: Sources were T cells, B-cell-depleted T cells, or PBMCs; the material itself was cDNA or gDNA.

As originally analysed: Amplification with reference gene primers provided the estimates of nucleated cell counts. TCRdb's copy holds only in-frame clones and misses some; the assay was immunoSEQ multiplex PCR. The DNA was the basis for D and trimming; V, J and clone size are from that table. The repertoire holds 110,000 to 150,000 clones, with around 81% as singletons. The V and J ends lost 5 bases and 0 bases, in that order; junction bases with no gene match: 7. In germline, CDR1 is SGHAT, CDR2 FQDESV (reference sequence). This CDR3 has 16 residues. The sample was PBMCs or T cells enriched from blood (not recorded which). The TCR was taken from a middle-aged woman who had recovered from COVID-19. This sequence joins TRBV11-1 and TRBJ2-3; the match to TRBD1 covers 8 bases. The CDR3 protein is CASSLLRTGSTDTQYF. The CDR3, as DNA: TGTGCCAGCAGCCTTTTACGGACAGGGAGCACAGATACGCAGTATTTT.